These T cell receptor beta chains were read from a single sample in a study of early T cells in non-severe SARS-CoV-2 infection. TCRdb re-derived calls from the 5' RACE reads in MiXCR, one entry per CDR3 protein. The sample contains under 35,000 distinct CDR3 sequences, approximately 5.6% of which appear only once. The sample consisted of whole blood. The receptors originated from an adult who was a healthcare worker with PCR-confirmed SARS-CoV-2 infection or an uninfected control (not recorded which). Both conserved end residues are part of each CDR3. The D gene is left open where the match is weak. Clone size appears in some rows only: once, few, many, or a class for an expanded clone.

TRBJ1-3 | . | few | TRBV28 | CASSFVLGSGNTIYF | TGTGCCAGCAGTTTTGTTTTGGGCTCTGGAAACACCATATATTTT
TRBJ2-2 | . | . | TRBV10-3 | CAISESTGGELFF | TGTGCCATCAGCGAGTCGACAGGCGGGGAGCTGTTTTTT
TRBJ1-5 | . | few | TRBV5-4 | CASSQGGSNQPQHF | TGTGCCAGCAGTCAGGGCGGCAGCAATCAGCCCCAGCATTTT
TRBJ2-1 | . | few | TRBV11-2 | CASSLGSQSRNEQFF | TGTGCCAGCAGCTTAGGTTCCCAGAGTCGCAATGAGCAGTTCTTC
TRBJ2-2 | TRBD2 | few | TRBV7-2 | CASSLVVREDTGELFF | TGTGCCAGCAGCTTAGTTGTGCGGGAGGACACCGGGGAGCTGTTTTTT
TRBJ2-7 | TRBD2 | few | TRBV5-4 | CASSLSGSGTYEQYF | TGTGCCAGCAGCTTGTCCGGGAGCGGGACCTACGAGCAGTACTTC
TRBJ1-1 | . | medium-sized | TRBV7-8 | CASSLRTEEAFF | TGTGCCAGCAGCCTTCGGACAGAAGAAGCTTTCTTT
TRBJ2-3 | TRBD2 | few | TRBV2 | CASMDTSGAVDTQYF | TGTGCCAGCATGGATACTAGCGGGGCCGTGGATACGCAGTATTTT
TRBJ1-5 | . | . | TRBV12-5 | CASGLRANQPQHF | TGTGCTAGTGGTTTGAGAGCCAATCAGCCCCAGCATTTT
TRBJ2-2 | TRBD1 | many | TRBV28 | CASSFLGTDTGELFF | TGTGCCAGCAGTTTTTTGGGGACAGACACCGGGGAGCTGTTTTTT
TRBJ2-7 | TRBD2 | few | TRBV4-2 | CASSQDYRTSLAYEQYF | TGTGCCAGCAGCCAAGATTATCGGACTAGTCTCGCCTACGAGCAGTACTTC
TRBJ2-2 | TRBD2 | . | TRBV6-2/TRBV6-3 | CASNMGLNTGELFF | TGTGCCAGCAACATGGGACTAAACACCGGGGAGCTGTTTTTT
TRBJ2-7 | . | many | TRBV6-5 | CASRDGYAYEQYF | TGTGCCAGCAGGGACGGGTATGCCTACGAGCAGTACTTC
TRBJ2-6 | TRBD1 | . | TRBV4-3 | CASSQVGTGAKGANVLTF | TGCGCCAGCAGCCAAGTGGGGACAGGGGCTAAAGGGGCCAACGTCCTGACTTTC
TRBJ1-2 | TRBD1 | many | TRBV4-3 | CASSQPRDRVLGGYTF | TGCGCCAGCAGCCAACCCCGGGACAGGGTCCTGGGAGGCTACACCTTC
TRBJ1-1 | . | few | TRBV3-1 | CASSAGTLNTEAFF | TGTGCCAGCAGCGCCGGGACACTGAACACTGAAGCTTTCTTT
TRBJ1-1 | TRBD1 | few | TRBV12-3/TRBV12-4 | CASSTGQGPSEAFF | TGTGCCAGCAGTACCGGACAGGGACCTTCTGAAGCTTTCTTT
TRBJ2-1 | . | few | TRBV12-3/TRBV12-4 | CASSKGQYNEQFF | TGTGCCAGCAGCAAGGGACAATACAATGAGCAGTTCTTC
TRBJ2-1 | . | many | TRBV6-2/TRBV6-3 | CASSRLDYNEQFF | TGTGCCAGCAGCAGACTGGACTACAATGAGCAGTTCTTC
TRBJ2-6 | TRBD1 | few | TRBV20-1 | CSASLSGQGANVLTF | TGCAGTGCTAGTTTGTCGGGACAGGGGGCCAACGTCCTGACTTTC
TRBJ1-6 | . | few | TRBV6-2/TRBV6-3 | CASSRPRDGDSPLHF | TGTGCCAGCAGCCGCCCCCGGGACGGGGATTCACCCCTCCACTTT
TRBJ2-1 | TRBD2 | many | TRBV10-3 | CAISESIWGLVPRPNEQFF | TGTGCCATCAGTGAGTCGATCTGGGGACTAGTACCCCGACCGAATGAGCAGTTCTTC
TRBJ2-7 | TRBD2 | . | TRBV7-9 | CASSLGSGGATYEQYF | TGTGCCAGCAGCCTCGGCTCGGGGGGGGCTACCTACGAGCAGTACTTC
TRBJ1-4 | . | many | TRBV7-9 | CASSGFILGEKLFF | TGTGCCAGCAGCGGGTTCATCCTCGGGGAAAAACTGTTTTTT
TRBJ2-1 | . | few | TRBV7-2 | CASSPGASQTPDYNEQFF | TGTGCCAGCAGCCCCGGCGCAAGTCAGACGCCTGATTACAATGAGCAGTTCTTC
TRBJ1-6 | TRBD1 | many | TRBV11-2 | CASSSTGTGARNSPLHF | TGTGCCAGCAGCTCCACCGGGACAGGGGCTCGGAATTCACCCCTCCACTTT
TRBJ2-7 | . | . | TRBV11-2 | CASSLKRVRGEQYF | TGTGCCAGCAGCCTGAAACGGGTACGAGGGGAGCAGTACTTC